This is a list of T cell receptor beta chains from one sample in a study of blood T cell repertoires in COVID-19. Produced via immunoSEQ multiplex PCR; TCRdb's table is partial and in-frame only. The sample lists about 500,000 clones; around 90% were seen once. What was sequenced was peripheral blood. The source of these receptors is a woman in her 50s with COVID-19, enrolled during active disease. The CDR3 runs from the conserved cysteine through the conserved F or W. Fields, in order: V gene, clone size, D gene, J gene, CDR3 protein, CDR3 DNA. The D gene is left open where the match is weak. Clone size is shown for a subset of rows, as once, few, many or a class of expanded clone.

v_gene: TRBV7-9
abundance: NA
d_gene: TRBD1
j_gene: TRBJ2-5
CDR3aa: CASSPTRTGEWGIQETQYF
CDR3nt: TGTGCCAGCAGCCCAACAAGGACAGGGGAATGGGGTATACAAGAGACCCAGTACTTC

v_gene: TRBV5-4
abundance: NA
d_gene: NA
j_gene: TRBJ1-1
CDR3aa: CASSLLGLGGANSEAFF
CDR3nt: TGTGCCAGCAGCTTGCTTGGCCTCGGCGGGGCGAACTCTGAAGCTTTCTTT

v_gene: TRBV5-4
abundance: NA
d_gene: TRBD1
j_gene: TRBJ1-1
CDR3aa: CASKITGGRDTEAFF
CDR3nt: TGTGCCAGCAAGATAACAGGGGGAAGGGACACTGAAGCTTTCTTT

v_gene: TRBV27
abundance: NA
d_gene: NA
j_gene: TRBJ1-6
CDR3aa: CASSFDGTGFSPLHF
CDR3nt: TGTGCCAGCAGTTTCGACGGTACGGGGTTTTCACCCCTCCACTTT

v_gene: TRBV5-1
abundance: NA
d_gene: TRBD1
j_gene: TRBJ2-1
CDR3aa: CASSRGQGAIDEQFF
CDR3nt: TGCGCCAGCAGCCGGGGACAGGGCGCAATCGATGAGCAGTTCTTC

v_gene: TRBV12-3/TRBV12-4
abundance: NA
d_gene: NA
j_gene: TRBJ1-2
CDR3aa: CASSRGGGYTF
CDR3nt: TGTGCCAGCAGTCGGGGTGGTGGCTACACCTTC

v_gene: TRBV24-1
abundance: NA
d_gene: NA
j_gene: TRBJ2-1
CDR3aa: CATSETLGYNEQFF
CDR3nt: TGTGCCACCAGTGAGACTCTTGGCTACAATGAGCAGTTCTTC

v_gene: TRBV24-1
abundance: NA
d_gene: TRBD2
j_gene: TRBJ2-4
CDR3aa: CATSEPGTSGGLAKNIQYF
CDR3nt: TGTGCCACCAGTGAACCTGGGACTAGCGGGGGGTTAGCCAAAAACATTCAGTACTTC

v_gene: TRBV6-1
abundance: few
d_gene: TRBD1
j_gene: TRBJ1-4
CDR3aa: CASSEDPGQEQEYEKLFF
CDR3nt: TGTGCCAGCAGTGAGGACCCGGGACAGGAGCAGGAGTACGAAAAACTGTTTTTT

v_gene: TRBV29-1
abundance: NA
d_gene: TRBD1
j_gene: TRBJ1-5
CDR3aa: CSVRDRGSQPQHF
CDR3nt: TGCAGCGTTCGGGACAGAGGATCCCAGCCCCAGCATTTT

v_gene: TRBV7-8
abundance: few
d_gene: NA
j_gene: TRBJ1-1
CDR3aa: CASSLGGVVTEAFF
CDR3nt: TGTGCCAGCAGCTTGGGCGGGGTGGTGACTGAAGCTTTCTTT

v_gene: TRBV4-1
abundance: NA
d_gene: TRBD2
j_gene: TRBJ2-7
CDR3aa: CASSHEDGGEQYF
CDR3nt: TGCGCCAGCAGCCATGAAGACGGGGGGGAGCAGTACTTC

v_gene: TRBV7-2
abundance: NA
d_gene: NA
j_gene: TRBJ1-6
CDR3aa: CASSLTTQANNSPLHF
CDR3nt: TGTGCCAGCAGCTTAACAACACAGGCAAATAATTCACCCCTCCACTTT

v_gene: TRBV7-9
abundance: NA
d_gene: NA
j_gene: TRBJ1-2
CDR3aa: CASSLESLSYGYTF
CDR3nt: TGTGCCAGCAGCTTAGAGTCTCTATCCTATGGCTACACCTTC

v_gene: TRBV20-1
abundance: NA
d_gene: NA
j_gene: TRBJ2-3
CDR3aa: CSASPTTSASTDTQYF
CDR3nt: TGCAGTGCTAGTCCGACGACTAGTGCTAGCACAGATACGCAGTATTTT

v_gene: TRBV7-6
abundance: NA
d_gene: NA
j_gene: TRBJ1-6
CDR3aa: CASSLDPGDNSPLHF
CDR3nt: TGTGCCAGCAGCTTAGACCCGGGGGATAATTCACCCCTCCACTTT

v_gene: TRBV2
abundance: NA
d_gene: NA
j_gene: TRBJ2-7
CDR3aa: CASGEAYEQYF
CDR3nt: TGTGCCAGCGGGGAGGCCTACGAGCAGTACTTC

v_gene: TRBV5-4
abundance: NA
d_gene: NA
j_gene: TRBJ1-1
CDR3aa: CASSQTTNTEAFF
CDR3nt: TGTGCCAGCAGCCAGACAACGAACACTGAAGCTTTCTTT

v_gene: TRBV9
abundance: NA
d_gene: NA
j_gene: TRBJ2-1
CDR3aa: CASSTQGSYYNEQFF
CDR3nt: TGTGCCAGCAGCACACAGGGTTCCTACTACAATGAGCAGTTCTTC

v_gene: TRBV30
abundance: NA
d_gene: TRBD1
j_gene: TRBJ2-7
CDR3aa: CAWTKDRAYEQYF
CDR3nt: TGTGCCTGGACCAAGGACAGGGCCTACGAGCAGTACTTC

v_gene: TRBV4-1
abundance: NA
d_gene: TRBD1
j_gene: TRBJ1-1
CDR3aa: CASRTGNTEAFF
CDR3nt: TGCGCCAGCCGGACAGGGAACACTGAAGCTTTCTTT

v_gene: TRBV7-9
abundance: once
d_gene: NA
j_gene: TRBJ1-1
CDR3aa: CASSQETGTSKAFF
CDR3nt: TGTGCCAGCAGCCAAGAGACAGGAACCAGTAAAGCTTTCTTT

v_gene: TRBV7-8
abundance: NA
d_gene: NA
j_gene: TRBJ1-2
CDR3aa: CASSLQLQGGYTF
CDR3nt: TGTGCCAGCAGCTTACAACTTCAGGGTGGCTACACCTTC

v_gene: TRBV2
abundance: once
d_gene: NA
j_gene: TRBJ1-6
CDR3aa: CASSGFQGSDSPLHF
CDR3nt: TGTGCCAGCAGTGGGTTTCAGGGGTCGGATTCACCCCTCCACTTT

v_gene: TRBV3-1/TRBV3-2
abundance: once
d_gene: NA
j_gene: TRBJ1-2
CDR3aa: CASSQSTGHNYGYTF
CDR3nt: TGTGCCAGCAGCCAATCGACAGGACATAACTATGGCTACACCTTC

v_gene: TRBV13
abundance: NA
d_gene: TRBD2
j_gene: TRBJ2-3
CDR3aa: CASSSNGGVGTDTQYF
CDR3nt: TGTGCCAGCAGCTCAAACGGGGGGGTAGGCACAGATACGCAGTATTTT

v_gene: TRBV20-1
abundance: NA
d_gene: NA
j_gene: TRBJ2-1
CDR3aa: CSAILVNEQFF
CDR3nt: TGCAGTGCTATTTTAGTAAATGAGCAGTTCTTC

v_gene: TRBV30
abundance: NA
d_gene: NA
j_gene: TRBJ2-7
CDR3aa: CAWSGGGPEQYF
CDR3nt: TGTGCCTGGAGTGGCGGGGGCCCCGAGCAGTACTTC

v_gene: TRBV19
abundance: NA
d_gene: TRBD2
j_gene: TRBJ2-7
CDR3aa: CASSPSGTSGWEYF
CDR3nt: TGTGCCAGTAGCCCCTCCGGGACTAGCGGCTGGGAGTACTTC

v_gene: TRBV29-1
abundance: NA
d_gene: NA
j_gene: TRBJ2-5
CDR3aa: CSVEWGVGETQYF
CDR3nt: TGCAGCGTTGAATGGGGGGTAGGGGAGACCCAGTACTTC

v_gene: TRBV12-1
abundance: few
d_gene: NA
j_gene: TRBJ2-2
CDR3aa: CASSSPAGGPPTGELFF
CDR3nt: TGTGCCAGCAGCTCCCCAGCGGGGGGGCCTCCCACCGGGGAGCTGTTTTTT

v_gene: TRBV7-8
abundance: NA
d_gene: NA
j_gene: TRBJ1-1
CDR3aa: CASSRARGTEAFF
CDR3nt: TGTGCCAGCAGTCGTGCCCGAGGGACTGAAGCTTTCTTT

v_gene: TRBV6-6
abundance: NA
d_gene: TRBD1
j_gene: TRBJ1-2
CDR3aa: CASSPDGTGGNYGYTF
CDR3nt: TGTGCCAGCAGTCCCGACGGGACAGGGGGCAACTATGGCTACACCTTC

v_gene: TRBV28
abundance: many
d_gene: TRBD1
j_gene: TRBJ1-5
CDR3aa: CASRLDRGGFQPQHF
CDR3nt: TGTGCCAGCAGGTTGGACAGGGGTGGTTTTCAGCCCCAGCATTTT

v_gene: TRBV5-1
abundance: NA
d_gene: TRBD1
j_gene: TRBJ2-1
CDR3aa: CASSLETTGGFEQFF
CDR3nt: TGCGCCAGCAGCTTGGAAACCACAGGGGGTTTCGAGCAGTTCTTC

v_gene: TRBV13
abundance: NA
d_gene: TRBD2
j_gene: TRBJ2-1
CDR3aa: CASSSGSSGAPTRTYNEQFF
CDR3nt: TGTGCCAGCAGCTCTGGGAGTAGCGGGGCGCCTACGAGGACCTACAATGAGCAGTTCTTC

v_gene: TRBV2
abundance: NA
d_gene: TRBD1
j_gene: TRBJ1-2
CDR3aa: CALTQGVTYGYTF
CDR3nt: TGTGCCCTCACCCAGGGGGTAACGTATGGCTACACCTTC

v_gene: TRBV19
abundance: NA
d_gene: NA
j_gene: TRBJ2-7
CDR3aa: CASSIGRSSYEQYF
CDR3nt: TGTGCCAGTAGTATTGGCAGAAGCTCCTACGAGCAGTACTTC

v_gene: TRBV27
abundance: few
d_gene: NA
j_gene: TRBJ2-3
CDR3aa: CASSSPRDSYTDTQYF
CDR3nt: TGTGCCAGCAGTTCTCCGAGGGACTCGTACACAGATACGCAGTATTTT

v_gene: TRBV29-1
abundance: NA
d_gene: TRBD1
j_gene: TRBJ1-1
CDR3aa: CSVPGSRGTEAFF
CDR3nt: TGCAGCGTCCCCGGGAGCAGGGGGACTGAAGCTTTCTTT

v_gene: TRBV5-4
abundance: NA
d_gene: NA
j_gene: TRBJ1-1
CDR3aa: CASSSGKLGRRTEAFF
CDR3nt: TGTGCCAGCAGCTCGGGAAAGCTGGGTAGGAGAACTGAAGCTTTCTTT

v_gene: TRBV12-3/TRBV12-4
abundance: NA
d_gene: NA
j_gene: TRBJ1-2
CDR3aa: CASTDTFLYGYTF
CDR3nt: TGTGCCAGCACCGACACTTTCCTCTATGGCTACACCTTC

v_gene: TRBV21-1
abundance: NA
d_gene: NA
j_gene: TRBJ2-7
CDR3aa: CASSNQPGGHLTYEQYF
CDR3nt: TGTGCCAGCAGCAACCAACCGGGGGGACACCTGACCTACGAGCAGTACTTC

v_gene: TRBV11-2
abundance: NA
d_gene: TRBD1
j_gene: TRBJ2-2
CDR3aa: CASSSTGTGTGELFF
CDR3nt: TGTGCCAGCAGCTCGACAGGGACGGGCACCGGGGAGCTGTTTTTT

v_gene: TRBV5-8
abundance: NA
d_gene: NA
j_gene: TRBJ1-1
CDR3aa: CASTLGAGFEVFF
CDR3nt: TGTGCCAGCACCCTGGGGGCCGGGTTTGAAGTTTTCTTT

v_gene: TRBV5-1
abundance: NA
d_gene: NA
j_gene: TRBJ2-2
CDR3aa: CASRVEGGAGELFF
CDR3nt: TGCGCCAGCAGAGTCGAAGGTGGAGCCGGGGAGCTGTTTTTT

v_gene: TRBV7-2
abundance: NA
d_gene: NA
j_gene: TRBJ1-2
CDR3aa: CASSPRHAANYGYTF
CDR3nt: TGTGCCAGCAGCCCGCGACATGCTGCTAACTATGGCTACACCTTC

v_gene: TRBV5-5
abundance: NA
d_gene: NA
j_gene: TRBJ2-1
CDR3aa: CASSPKRAIQFEQFF
CDR3nt: TGTGCCAGCAGCCCGAAGCGGGCTATACAATTTGAGCAGTTCTTC

v_gene: TRBV5-1
abundance: NA
d_gene: NA
j_gene: TRBJ1-1
CDR3aa: CASSLDSRTEAFF
CDR3nt: TGCGCCAGCAGCTTGGACAGCCGGACTGAAGCTTTCTTT

v_gene: TRBV10-3
abundance: NA
d_gene: NA
j_gene: TRBJ1-1
CDR3aa: CAITLTREGGGKDTEAFF
CDR3nt: TGTGCCATCACCTTAACAAGGGAGGGAGGGGGAAAGGACACTGAAGCTTTCTTT

v_gene: TRBV4-1
abundance: NA
d_gene: NA
j_gene: TRBJ1-6
CDR3aa: CASSQGRTAYSPLHF
CDR3nt: TGCGCCAGCAGCCAAGGTCGGACAGCCTATTCACCCCTCCACTTT

v_gene: TRBV28
abundance: NA
d_gene: NA
j_gene: TRBJ1-5
CDR3aa: CASSLGGLEPQHF
CDR3nt: TGTGCCAGCAGTTTGGGCGGGTTGGAGCCCCAGCATTTT

v_gene: TRBV7-9
abundance: NA
d_gene: TRBD2
j_gene: TRBJ2-2
CDR3aa: CASSIGTSGGTNTGELFF
CDR3nt: TGTGCCAGCAGCATTGGGACTAGCGGGGGCACGAACACCGGGGAGCTGTTTTTT

v_gene: TRBV19
abundance: once
d_gene: TRBD1
j_gene: TRBJ1-2
CDR3aa: CASRDRGEDYGYTF
CDR3nt: TGTGCCAGTAGGGACAGGGGAGAGGACTATGGCTACACCTTC

v_gene: TRBV10-3
abundance: NA
d_gene: NA
j_gene: TRBJ1-1
CDR3aa: CATAGVANTEAFF
CDR3nt: TGTGCCACCGCGGGGGTGGCGAACACTGAAGCTTTCTTT

v_gene: TRBV27
abundance: NA
d_gene: NA
j_gene: TRBJ1-6
CDR3aa: CASSLEGSYNSPLHF
CDR3nt: TGTGCCAGCAGTTTAGAGGGTTCCTATAATTCACCCCTCCACTTT

v_gene: TRBV6-5
abundance: NA
d_gene: NA
j_gene: TRBJ1-2
CDR3aa: CASSLDADRSGYTF
CDR3nt: TGTGCCAGCAGCCTCGACGCCGACAGAAGCGGCTACACCTTC